The rows below give T cell receptor beta chains drawn from one sample of a study of sequential checkpoint blockade in melanoma. The table came from immunoSEQ multiplex PCR; TCRdb's copy has only in-frame clones and leaves some out. The table has 15,000 to 20,000 clones, less than 75% seen once. This specimen consisted of CD8+ T cells sorted from blood (inferred from file names), obtained from a patient given nivolumab and ipilimumab in sequence. The receptors derive from a human donor with melanoma. Each CDR3 is given with its conserved first and last residue. Fields, in order: CDR3 length, V gene, clone size, CDR3 protein. Size values are once, few and many counts, or a class for expanded clones, and some rows have none.

len: 14
v_gene: TRBV13
abundance: few
CDR3aa: CASSLGTGGYGYTF

len: 15
v_gene: TRBV12-2
abundance: NA
CDR3aa: CASRLRTSGSYEQYF

len: 13
v_gene: TRBV7-9
abundance: NA
CDR3aa: CASSFGGGAEAFF

len: 16
v_gene: TRBV13
abundance: NA
CDR3aa: CASSLGRQTAGEKLFF

len: 14
v_gene: TRBV4-3
abundance: few
CDR3aa: CASSQEAAGYEQYF

len: 16
v_gene: TRBV27
abundance: NA
CDR3aa: CASSLGLAGGPGEQYF

len: 16
v_gene: TRBV4-1
abundance: NA
CDR3aa: CASSQVSGTGAQPQHF

len: 11
v_gene: TRBV5-4
abundance: medium-sized
CDR3aa: CASSLGRVYTF

len: 19
v_gene: TRBV4-1
abundance: NA
CDR3aa: CASSHLRGTSGDSTDTQYF

len: 15
v_gene: TRBV25-1
abundance: few
CDR3aa: CASSMRQGFRETQYF

len: 11
v_gene: TRBV25-1
abundance: medium-sized
CDR3aa: CASSPYNEQFF